This TCR beta chain appears in the sequencing data of a study of CD8 T cell repertoires and HIV-1 epitope variants. This clone was observed a handful of times. Its matching antigen is unknown. CDR1 and CDR2 from the germline V gene are KGHSH and LQKENI. The CDR3 length is 19 residues. Trimming took off 3 bases at V and 0 bases at J, with 18 bases between the two ends. Clones were read by immunoSEQ multiplex PCR, and TCRdb kept only the in-frame ones, dropping some. The sample lists 6,000 to 8,000 clones; over 50% were seen once. This clonotype originated in a male donor with HIV. Sequenced input: cultured CD8+ T cells derived from PBMCs. The chain combines TRBV18 with TRBJ1-6; D not certain. This chain's CDR3 is CASSPLWDDSGSYNSPLHF. DNA of the CDR3: TGTGCCAGCTCACCGCTATGGGATGATTCAGGCTCCTATAATTCACCCCTCCACTTT. Variable domain in full (rest from reference TRBV18 and TRBJ1-6): NAGVMQNPRHLVRRRGQEARLRCSPMKGHSHVYWYRQLPEEGLKFMVYLQKENIIDESGMPKERFSAEFPKEGPSILRIQQVVRGDSAAYFCASSPLWDDSGSYNSPLHFGNGTRLTVT.